The present TCR beta chain was sequenced within a study of beta chain features in type 1 diabetes. The CDR3 is 13 residues long. V gave up 3 bases and J gave up 5 bases, with 12 bases separating them. The germline V gene has CDR1 SGHRS and CDR2 YFSETQ. Expressed TCRB transcripts were sequenced because the isolated RNA had all been reverse transcribed beforehand. The data were produced by immunoSEQ multiplex PCR, yet TCRdb's version contains in-frame clones alone and is incomplete. The data show approximately 380,000 clones, less than 15% seen once. The chain is built from TRBV5-1 and TRBJ2-7, with D perhaps TRBD1 (6 bases). Sequences were obtained from naive CD4+ T cells from blood. The TCR originated in a woman aged 18-35 years in good health. For the CDR3, the DNA is TGCGCCAGCAGCTCTGTAGGGGGAGACGAGCAGTACTTC. Translation: CASSSVGGDEQYF. The full variable domain, completed using reference TRBV5-1 and TRBJ2-7, is KAGVTQTPRYLIKTRGQQVTLSCSPISGHRSVSWYQQTPGQGLQFLFEYFSETQRNKGNFPGRFSGRQFSNSRSEMNVSTLELGDSALYLCASSSVGGDEQYFGPGTRLTVT.